This T cell receptor beta chain came from a study of blood T cell repertoires in COVID-19 (dated by TCRdb to 2018 to 2020). In terms of the full investigation: Collaborator samples came from the United States, Italy and Spain and covered acute and convalescent phases of COVID-19. The prospective study material was composed of cDNA or gDNA derived from T cells, B-cell-depleted T cells, or PBMCs. The samples were drawn from the first 160 participants of the ongoing ImmuneRACE study and from under 1,500 subjects provided by 6 global collaborators. Where available, HLA class I and class II types were taken from metadata supplied by the sample provider and were not determined by assay-based typing. A de-identified subject ID, COVID-19 status, age in years and sex were almost always included in the sample metadata. Subjects who had been exposed to COVID-19, were actively infected with it, or had recovered from it provided the deeply sampled blood TCRbeta repertoires that made up the dataset. A freely available public database, intended as a resource for researchers studying the immune response to SARS-CoV-2, is where the repertoires were released.

TCRbeta CDR3 regions were amplified from genomic DNA using the immunoSEQ Assay, a bias-controlled multiplex PCR. The paper's data handling went like this. Within the assay, amplification of reference gene primers was used to estimate how many nucleated cells each sample contained. Sequence reads were collapsed and filtered to measure the absolute abundance of every unique TCRbeta CDR3 rearrangement. Productive Simpson clonality was computed per sample as the square root of Simpson's diversity index over productive rearrangements. This immuneACCESS table, as held by TCRdb, lists in-frame sequences with V and J called but not all clones. Of the missing ones, under half trace to an unresolved V gene in checked studies; the others have no known cause. V and J calls and clone size come straight from that table; D and trimming were deduced from the DNA. Across this sample there are about 110,000 clones, with roughly 71% seen only once. The ten largest clones add up to about 6% of the sample.

V drops 8 bases and J drops 5 bases, leaving 15 bases in between. The germline V gene encodes CDR1 SGHAT and CDR2 FQNNGV. CDR3 length: 14 amino acids, cysteine to phenylalanine. The entry retains the CDR3 DNA only, 42 bases that are in frame from base 1. Comment on this clone: What antigen it recognizes has not been identified. It has no much larger one-base neighbor in the sample; base qualities were not kept.

Collaborating institutions collected whole blood in K2EDTA tubes following their own protocols. For TCRbeta analysis, collaborators shipped samples in one of three forms: frozen whole blood, isolated PBMCs, or DNA extracted from either of those sample types. The study at large found these results: The amount of clinical and demographic metadata varied by source and participant and was provided uncurated.

Sequenced material: peripheral blood. The clonotype originates from a man older than 75 with acute or convalescent COVID-19. This chain joins TRBV11-2 to TRBJ2-2, with TRBD1 perhaps the D gene, on 6 matching bases. The base sequence is TGTGCCAGCTCTAGGGGGATGGCGACCGGGGAGCTGTTTTTT. Protein translation: CASSRGMATGELFF.